This T cell receptor (beta chain) originates from a study of cytomegalovirus exposure and HLA in healthy donors. General study findings and limits: Sequencing probably produced one cluster of sequence variants that were highly shared. The study labeled approximately 150 TCR beta chains cytomegalovirus-associated. CMV serostatus was the sole immune exposure information available.

A few counts support this clone. Its antigen is unidentified. 13 Jbeta primers and 60 Vbeta primers were used for the PCR. Here immunoSEQ multiplex PCR was the method, and the copy in TCRdb shows in-frame clones only, minus some. The table lists about 130,000 clones, approximately 80% of them singletons. Source material: PBMCs. The receptor comes from a woman between 40 and 55 years old in good health and CMV-seronegative.

CDR3 bases: TGCGCCAGCAGCACCCAGGGGAGGGGTAAAGCTTTCTTT. It encodes CASSTQGRGKAFF. The J gene is TRBJ1-1, the V gene TRBV5-1, with a weak D call TRBD1 (6 bases). The CDR3 is 13 amino acids. Germline CDR1 reads SGHRS; CDR2 reads YFSETQ. V was cut by 4 bases and J by 9 bases, with 16 bases left in between.